This T cell receptor (beta chain) is drawn from a study of early stage breast cancer tumors. General study points: Comparing each tissue with blood distinguished tumor from normal in most of the 16 patients.

Measured with immunoSEQ multiplex PCR; TCRdb has only the in-frame clones, and not every one. The sample lists about 41,000 clones; roughly 69% were seen once. About this clone itself: Its antigen is as yet unknown.

This TCR was sampled from a person aged 45 to 60 with breast cancer. Sequencing was done on a sample of blood.

The CDR3 bases are TGTGCCACTCACGACGGGGATGGCTACGAGCAGTACTTC. The encoded protein is CATHDGDGYEQYF. This rearrangement joins TRBV27 to TRBJ2-7; D may be TRBD2 (5 bases). The CDR3 contains 13 residues. V was pared by 10 bases and J by 3 bases, with 16 bases between. The germline V gene has CDR1 MNHEY and CDR2 SMNVEV (reference sequence).